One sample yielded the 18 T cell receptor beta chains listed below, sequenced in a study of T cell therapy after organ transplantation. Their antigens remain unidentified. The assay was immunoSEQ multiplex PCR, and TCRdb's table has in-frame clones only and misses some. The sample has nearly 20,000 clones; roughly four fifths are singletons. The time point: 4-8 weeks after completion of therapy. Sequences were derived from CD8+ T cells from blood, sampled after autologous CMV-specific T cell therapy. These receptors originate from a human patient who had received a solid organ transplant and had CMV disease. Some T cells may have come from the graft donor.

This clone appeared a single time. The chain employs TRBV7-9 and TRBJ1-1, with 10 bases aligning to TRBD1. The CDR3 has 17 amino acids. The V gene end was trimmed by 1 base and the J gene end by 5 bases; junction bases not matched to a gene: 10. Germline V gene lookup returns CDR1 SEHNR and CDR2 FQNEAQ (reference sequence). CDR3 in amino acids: CASSLEVGQGFWTEAFF. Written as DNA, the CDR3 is TGTGCCAGCAGCTTAGAGGTGGGACAGGGGTTTTGGACTGAAGCTTTCTTT.

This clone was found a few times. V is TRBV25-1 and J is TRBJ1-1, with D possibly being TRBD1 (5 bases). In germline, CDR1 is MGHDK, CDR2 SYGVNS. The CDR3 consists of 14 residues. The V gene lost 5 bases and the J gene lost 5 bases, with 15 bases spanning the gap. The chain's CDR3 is CASSYAGRDTEAFF. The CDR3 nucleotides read TGTGCCAGCAGTTATGCAGGGCGGGATACTGAAGCTTTCTTT.

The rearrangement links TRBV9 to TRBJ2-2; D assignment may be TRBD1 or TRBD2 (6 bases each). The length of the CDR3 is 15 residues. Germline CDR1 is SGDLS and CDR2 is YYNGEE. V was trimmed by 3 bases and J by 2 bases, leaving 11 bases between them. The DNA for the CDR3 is TGTGCCAGCAGCGGGACGGGGGCCAACACCGGGGAGCTGTTTTTT. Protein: CASSGTGANTGELFF.

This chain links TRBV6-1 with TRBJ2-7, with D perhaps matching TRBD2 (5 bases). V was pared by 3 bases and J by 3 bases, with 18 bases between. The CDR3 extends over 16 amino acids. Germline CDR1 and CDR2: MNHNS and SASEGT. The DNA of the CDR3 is TGTGCCAGCAGTGAGGACCGGGAAAGATGGAACTACGAGCAGTACTTC. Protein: CASSEDRERWNYEQYF.

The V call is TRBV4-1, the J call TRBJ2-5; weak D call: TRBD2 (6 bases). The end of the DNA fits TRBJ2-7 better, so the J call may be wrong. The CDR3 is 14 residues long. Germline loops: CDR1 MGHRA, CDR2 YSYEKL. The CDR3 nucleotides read TGCGCCAGCAGCCCCCAGGGACTCAGCTACGAGCAGTACTTC. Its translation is CASSPQGLSYEQYF.

CDR3 nucleotide sequence: TGCGCCAGCAGCCAGGGGGCCTTAGGGGGCTACAATGAGCAGTTCTTC. The encoded protein is CASSQGALGGYNEQFF. V usage is TRBV4-3 and J usage is TRBJ2-1, with D perhaps TRBD1 (6 bases). The V gene's germline CDR1 is LGHNA and CDR2 YSLEER. V was pared by 3 bases and J by 3 bases, with 15 bases between. The CDR3 is 16 amino acids.

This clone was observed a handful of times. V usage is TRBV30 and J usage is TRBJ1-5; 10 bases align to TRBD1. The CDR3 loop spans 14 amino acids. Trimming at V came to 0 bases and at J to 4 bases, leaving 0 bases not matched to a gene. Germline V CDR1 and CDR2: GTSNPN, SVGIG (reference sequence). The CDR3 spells CAWSVGQGNQPQHF. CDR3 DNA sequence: TGTGCCTGGAGTGTGGGACAGGGGAATCAGCCCCAGCATTTT.

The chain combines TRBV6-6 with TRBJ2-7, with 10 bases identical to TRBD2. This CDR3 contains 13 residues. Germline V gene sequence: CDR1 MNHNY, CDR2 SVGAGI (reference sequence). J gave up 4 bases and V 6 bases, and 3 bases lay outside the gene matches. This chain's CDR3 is CASRRTSGYEQYF. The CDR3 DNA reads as TGTGCCAGCAGGCGGACTAGCGGATACGAGCAGTACTTC.

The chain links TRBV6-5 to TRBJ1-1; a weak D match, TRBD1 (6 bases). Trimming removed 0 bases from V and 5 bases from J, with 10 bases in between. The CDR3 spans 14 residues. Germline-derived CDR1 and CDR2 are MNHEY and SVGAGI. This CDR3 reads CASSYSAGATEAFF. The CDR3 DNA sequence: TGTGCCAGCAGTTACTCGGCGGGGGCAACTGAAGCTTTCTTT.

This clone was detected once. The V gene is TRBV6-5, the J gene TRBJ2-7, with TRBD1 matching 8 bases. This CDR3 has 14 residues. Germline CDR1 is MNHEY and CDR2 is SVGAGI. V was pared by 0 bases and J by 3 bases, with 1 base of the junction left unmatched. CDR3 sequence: CASSYSDRGYEQYF. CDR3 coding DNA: TGTGCCAGCAGTTACTCTGACAGGGGCTACGAGCAGTACTTC.

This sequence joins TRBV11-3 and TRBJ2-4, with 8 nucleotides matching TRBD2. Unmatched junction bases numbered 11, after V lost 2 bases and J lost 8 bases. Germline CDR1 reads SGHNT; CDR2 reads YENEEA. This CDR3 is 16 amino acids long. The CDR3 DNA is TGTGCCAGCAGCTTAAAAGCGGGAGCTGAGGGGGACATTCAGTACTTC. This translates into CASSLKAGAEGDIQYF. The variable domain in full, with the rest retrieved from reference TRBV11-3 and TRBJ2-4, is EAGVVQSPRYKIIEKKQPVAFWCNPISGHNTLYWYLQNLGQGPELLIRYENEEAVDDSQLPKDRFSAERLKGVDSTLKIQPAELGDSAVYLCASSLKAGAEGDIQYFGAGTRLSVL.

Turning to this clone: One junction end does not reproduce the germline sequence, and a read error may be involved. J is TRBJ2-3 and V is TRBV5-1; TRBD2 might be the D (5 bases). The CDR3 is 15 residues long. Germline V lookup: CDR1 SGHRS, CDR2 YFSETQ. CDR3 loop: CASSSEVGSTDTQYF. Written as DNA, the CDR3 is TGCGCCAGCAGCTCGGAGGTAGGAAGCACGGATACGCAGTATTTT. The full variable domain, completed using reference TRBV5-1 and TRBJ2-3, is KAGVTQTPRYLIKTRGQQVTLSCSPISGHRSVSWYQQTPGQGLQFLFEYFSETQRNKGNFPGRFSGRQFSNSRSEMNVSTLELGDSALYLCASSSEVGSTDTQYFGPGTRLTVL.

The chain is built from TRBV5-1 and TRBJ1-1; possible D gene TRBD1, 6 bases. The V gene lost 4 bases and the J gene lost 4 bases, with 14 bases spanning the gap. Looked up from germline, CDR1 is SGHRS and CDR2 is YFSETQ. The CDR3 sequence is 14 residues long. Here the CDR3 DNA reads TGCGCCAGCAGCCTTACAGGGATCGGCACTGAAGCTTTCTTT. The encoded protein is CASSLTGIGTEAFF.

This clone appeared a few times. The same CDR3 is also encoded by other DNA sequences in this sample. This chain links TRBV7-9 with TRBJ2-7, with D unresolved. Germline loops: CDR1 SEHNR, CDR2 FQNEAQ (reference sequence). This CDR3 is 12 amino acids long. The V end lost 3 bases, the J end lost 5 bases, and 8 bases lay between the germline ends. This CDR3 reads CASSFGPDEQYF. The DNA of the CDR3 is TGTGCCAGCAGCTTTGGGCCCGACGAGCAGTACTTC.

The CDR3: CASSVLQGSTDTQYF. Written as DNA, the CDR3 is TGTGCCAGCAGTGTTTTGCAGGGAAGTACAGATACGCAGTATTTT. This chain links TRBV6-1 with TRBJ2-3; D is possibly TRBD1 (5 bases). The germline CDR1 and CDR2 sequences are MNHNS and SASEGT. Deletions cut 4 bases from V and 3 bases from J, with 14 bases between. The CDR3 has 15 residues.

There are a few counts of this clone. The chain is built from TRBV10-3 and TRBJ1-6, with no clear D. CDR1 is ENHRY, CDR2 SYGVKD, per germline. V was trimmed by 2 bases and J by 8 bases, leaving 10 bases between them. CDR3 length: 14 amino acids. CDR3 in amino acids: CAISEMRTDSPLHF. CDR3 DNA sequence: TGTGCCATCAGTGAGATGCGGACGGATTCACCCCTCCACTTT.

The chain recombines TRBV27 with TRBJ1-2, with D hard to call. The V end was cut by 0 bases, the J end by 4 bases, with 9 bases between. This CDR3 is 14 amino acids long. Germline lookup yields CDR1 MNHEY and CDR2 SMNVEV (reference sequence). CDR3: CASSLSSAGYGYTF. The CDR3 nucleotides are TGTGCCAGCAGTTTATCGTCGGCAGGCTATGGCTACACCTTC.

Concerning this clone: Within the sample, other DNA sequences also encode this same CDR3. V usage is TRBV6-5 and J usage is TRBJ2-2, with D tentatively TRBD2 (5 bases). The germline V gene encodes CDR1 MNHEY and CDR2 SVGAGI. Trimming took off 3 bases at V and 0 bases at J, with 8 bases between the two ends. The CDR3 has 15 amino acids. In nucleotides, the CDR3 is TGTGCCAGCAGTTATGACGGGACGAACACCGGGGAGCTGTTTTTT. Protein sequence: CASSYDGTNTGELFF.